This T cell receptor beta chain was recorded in a study of blood T cell repertoires in COVID-19. Across the study: The United States, Italy and Spain provided the acute and convalescent COVID-19 samples. The analysed material was cDNA or gDNA that came from T cells, B-cell-depleted T cells, or PBMCs.

Measured with immunoSEQ multiplex PCR; TCRdb has only the in-frame clones, and not every one. The sample has more than 80,000 clones, around 80% seen once; the top ten hold more than 13%. This clone was detected only once. Sample: peripheral blood. This TCR was sampled from a woman aged 55 to 70 with acute or convalescent COVID-19.

In DNA form, the CDR3 reads TGTGCCAGCAGTTCCACCGGGAACACTGAAGCTTTCTTT. This sequence encodes CASSSTGNTEAFF. This rearrangement joins TRBV6-5 to TRBJ1-1; D is undetermined. The CDR3 runs to 13 residues. V dropped 4 bases and J dropped 1 base, with 7 bases sitting between them. Germline CDR1 reads MNHEY; CDR2 reads SVGAGI.